The 23 T cell receptor beta chains below come from one sample, sequenced in a study of Ad26.COV2.S vaccination and SARS-CoV-2 variants. Here immunoSEQ multiplex PCR was the method, and the copy in TCRdb shows in-frame clones only, minus some. The sample has about 680,000 clones, about 89% seen once. Treatment denoted: around 19 received Ad26.COV2.S at low or high dose, single or two shots; roughly 5 received placebo; per-sample allocation not given. The samples were gathered on day 63 after the first injection of vaccine or placebo. Sequencing was performed on peripheral blood, taken in a trial of Ad26.COV2.S vaccine versus placebo. The receptors derive from a person between 18 and 59 years old who received the Ad26.COV2.S COVID-19 vaccine or a placebo.

This chain joins TRBV12-5 and TRBJ2-4; D is tentatively TRBD1 or TRBD2 (6 bases each). V was trimmed by 1 base and J by 3 bases, leaving 13 bases between them. The CDR3 runs to 16 residues. The germline V gene encodes CDR1 LGHNT and CDR2 FRNRAP. The CDR3 DNA reads TGTGCTAGTGGTTTGGCAAGGGGGAGGAACAAAAACATTCAGTACTTC. It codes for CASGLARGRNKNIQYF.

The V gene is TRBV19, the J gene TRBJ1-5; 9 bases are a match to TRBD1. V lost 7 bases, J lost 7 bases, and 8 bases stayed unmatched. Per germline, CDR1 LNHDA and CDR2 SQIVND (reference sequence). This CDR3 spans 14 amino acids. The CDR3 reads CASTIDRGSQPQHF. In nucleotides, the CDR3 is TGTGCCAGTACCATCGACAGGGGGAGCCAGCCCCAGCATTTT. The whole variable domain, filled in from reference TRBV19 and TRBJ1-5, reads DGGITQSPKYLFRKEGQNVTLSCEQNLNHDAMYWYRQDPGQGLRLIYYSQIVNDFQKGDIAEGYSVSREKKESFPLTVTSAQKNPTAFYLCASTIDRGSQPQHFGDGTRLSIL.

This chain uses TRBV3-1 (or the pseudogene TRBV3-2) with TRBJ2-3, with TRBD2 identical over 11 bases. V lost 3 bases and J lost 4; bases outside the gene matches: 6. The CDR3 runs 16 residues. Germline assignment: CDR1 LGHDT and CDR2 YNNKEL (reference sequence). CDR3 in DNA: TGTGCCAGCAGCCATCGGACTAGCGGGCCCTCAGATACGCAGTATTTT. It codes for CASSHRTSGPSDTQYF.

This chain links TRBV7-8 with TRBJ1-5, with TRBD1 as a possible D gene (5 bases). The CDR3 covers 19 residues. Germline CDR1 SGHVS, CDR2 FQNEAQ. Trimming shortened V by 2 bases and J by 4 bases, and 24 bases separated the two germline ends. The CDR3 spells CASSLSGGRGVQGNQPQHF. The CDR3 DNA sequence: TGTGCCAGCAGCTTATCGGGAGGGAGGGGAGTGCAAGGGAATCAGCCCCAGCATTTT.

The gene calls are TRBV9 and TRBJ2-7, with D perhaps being TRBD1 or TRBD2 (5 bases each). The V end lost 3 bases, the J end lost 6 bases, and 16 bases lay between the germline ends. The CDR3 covers 14 residues. The germline V gene has CDR1 SGDLS and CDR2 YYNGEE. The CDR3 protein is CASSGQWGLSEQYF. For the CDR3, the DNA is TGTGCCAGCAGCGGCCAGTGGGGGTTAAGCGAGCAGTACTTC.

The rearrangement uses TRBV11-2 and TRBJ2-5; D remains unclear. The CDR3 loop spans 12 amino acids. Germline V gene lookup returns CDR1 SGHAT and CDR2 FQNNGV. V was cut by 5 bases and J by 7 bases, with 11 bases left in between. CDR3 in DNA: TGTGCCAGCAGCCCGGGCCGCATGACCCAGTACTTC. Translating gives CASSPGRMTQYF.

This clone appeared once. This chain connects TRBV15 to TRBJ1-5; perhaps TRBD1 as D (6 bases). Germline V gene sequence: CDR1 LNHNV, CDR2 YYDKDF (reference sequence). V dropped 6 bases and J dropped 6 bases, with 18 bases sitting between them. The CDR3 totals 15 residues. CDR3 sequence (DNA): TGTGCCACCAGAGAAGGGGGGGCAAGATCTCAGCCCCAGCATTTT. Translated, it gives CATREGGARSQPQHF.

V and J are TRBV10-3 and TRBJ1-4, with 7 bases fitting TRBD1. Unmatched junction bases numbered 4, after V lost 0 bases and J lost 3 bases. This CDR3 comprises 16 residues. The germline CDR1 and CDR2 sequences are ENHRY and SYGVKD. The CDR3 protein is CAISESNRGPNEKLFF. DNA of the CDR3: TGTGCCATCAGTGAGTCCAACAGGGGACCTAATGAAAAACTGTTTTTT.

This chain uses TRBV29-1 with TRBJ2-1; D remains ambiguous. The germline gives CDR1 SQVTM, CDR2 ANQGSEA. V dropped 5 bases and J dropped 9 bases, with 11 bases sitting between them. The CDR3 loop spans 11 amino acids. CDR3 DNA sequence: TGCAGCGTTTGGACGAAGGGTGAGCAGTTCTTC. Its protein product is CSVWTKGEQFF.

The rearrangement uses TRBV6-4 and TRBJ2-2, with 9 positions matching TRBD2. CDR3 size: 14 residues. Trimming took 4 bases from V and 7 from J; bases not matched to a gene: 4. CDR1 and CDR2 (germline): MRHNA, SNTAGT. The CDR3 nucleotides read TGTGCCAGCAGTGTGGGACTAGCTGTCGGGGAGCTGTTTTTT. This gives the protein CASSVGLAVGELFF.

This rearrangement joins TRBV19 to TRBJ2-1; unclear D gene. This CDR3 has 14 amino acids. The germline V and J ends were trimmed by 5 bases and 9 bases, with 17 bases remaining between them. CDR1 and CDR2 (germline): LNHDA, SQIVND (reference sequence). CDR3 in amino acids: CASSSGPIVPEQFF. DNA for the CDR3: TGTGCCAGTAGTTCCGGACCGATAGTCCCTGAGCAGTTCTTC.

V is TRBV5-1 and J is TRBJ2-3; D gene ambiguous. Deletions cut 3 bases from V and 2 bases from J, with 13 bases between. The CDR3 extends over 15 amino acids. CDR1 and CDR2 from the germline V gene are SGHRS and YFSETQ. Here the CDR3 reads CASSSPESNTDTQYF. The CDR3 region has the DNA TGCGCCAGCAGCTCCCCCGAATCAAACACAGATACGCAGTATTTT. Drawing the rest from reference TRBV5-1 and TRBJ2-3, the complete variable domain is KAGVTQTPRYLIKTRGQQVTLSCSPISGHRSVSWYQQTPGQGLQFLFEYFSETQRNKGNFPGRFSGRQFSNSRSEMNVSTLELGDSALYLCASSSPESNTDTQYFGPGTRLTVL.

J is TRBJ2-7 and V is TRBV30, with TRBD1 matching 8 bases. The junction had 12 bases not matched to a gene; V was cut back by 2 bases and J by 6 bases. CDR3 length equals 15 residues. The germline CDR1 and CDR2 sequences are GTSNPN and SVGIG (reference sequence). The CDR3 region has the DNA TGTGCCTGGAGTATCGGACAGGGAACTTTGGGCGAGCAGTACTTC. Encoded protein: CAWSIGQGTLGEQYF.

The chain combines TRBV5-1 with TRBJ1-1; D unclear. The CDR3 is 14 amino acids. Deletions cut 0 bases from V and 10 bases from J, with 16 bases between. The germline gives CDR1 SGHRS, CDR2 YFSETQ. The CDR3 sequence is CASSLASGSGGAFF. The CDR3 DNA sequence: TGCGCCAGCAGCTTGGCCTCGGGGTCCGGAGGAGCTTTCTTT.

The chain recombines TRBV24-1 with TRBJ1-5; no reliable D call. Germline loops: CDR1 KGHDR, CDR2 SFDVKD. Deletions cut 4 bases from V and 4 bases from J, with 19 bases between. The CDR3 runs 17 residues. CDR3 amino acids: CATSEKRQGELNQPQHF. CDR3 in DNA: TGTGCCACCAGTGAGAAGAGACAAGGAGAACTTAATCAGCCCCAGCATTTT.

The chain links TRBV30 to TRBJ2-1; D may correspond to TRBD1 or TRBD2 (5 bases each). There are 15 residues in the CDR3. Between the trimmed V and J ends, which lost 0 bases and 7 bases, there was a span of 16 bases. CDR1 is GTSNPN and CDR2 is SVGIG in the germline V gene (reference sequence). CDR3 residues: CAWSVRGPGWNEQFF. CDR3 sequence (DNA): TGTGCCTGGAGTGTACGGGGTCCAGGGTGGAATGAGCAGTTCTTC.

This clone was counted only a few times. The chain uses TRBV18 and TRBJ1-2; weak D call: TRBD1 (6 bases). Germline V gene data show CDR1 as KGHSH and CDR2 as LQKENI. There are 12 residues in the CDR3. The V end lost 5 bases, the J end lost 5 bases, and 9 bases lay between the germline ends. The CDR3, as DNA: TGTGCCAGCTCAGGACAGAGTTATGGCTACACCTTC. Amino acids: CASSGQSYGYTF. The full variable domain, with the rest looked up from reference TRBV18 and TRBJ1-2, is NAGVMQNPRHLVRRRGQEARLRCSPMKGHSHVYWYRQLPEEGLKFMVYLQKENIIDESGMPKERFSAEFPKEGPSILRIQQVVRGDSAAYFCASSGQSYGYTFGSGTRLTVV.

The chain carries TRBV19 and TRBJ1-4; D is ambiguous. Germline CDR1 LNHDA, CDR2 SQIVND (reference sequence). Trimming removed 3 bases at V and 5 bases at J, with 7 bases between. This CDR3 has 13 amino acids. The CDR3 is CASSIVQNEKLFF. CDR3 DNA sequence: TGTGCCAGTAGTATTGTCCAAAATGAAAAACTGTTTTTT.

As DNA, the CDR3 is TGTGCCAGCAGTTTTGGAGGGGGCGAAGGCTACACCTTC. Protein product: CASSFGGGEGYTF. The chain combines TRBV12-3 or TRBV12-4 with TRBJ1-2; TRBD1 agrees at 7 bases. The V gene end was trimmed by 3 bases and the J gene end by 8 bases; junction bases not matched to a gene: 6. The CDR3 sequence is 13 residues long.

The rearrangement links TRBV4-2 to TRBJ2-7; D possibly corresponds to TRBD1 (6 bases). Trimming cost V 0 bases and J 1 base, with 10 bases left between them. The CDR3 spans 15 residues. Germline CDR1 reads LGHNA; CDR2 reads YNFKEQ. CDR3 in DNA: TGTGCCAGCAGCCAAGACTCAGGACAGTCCTACGAGCAGTACTTC. Its translation: CASSQDSGQSYEQYF.

V and J are TRBV7-2 and TRBJ2-7; 9 bases agree with TRBD1. Losses at the gene ends were 4 bases for V and 9 bases for J; bases not matched to a gene: 10. Germline-derived CDR1 and CDR2 are SGHTA and FQGNSA. This CDR3 contains 14 residues. The CDR3 sequence is CASSSLDRGASQYF. CDR3 in DNA: TGTGCCAGCAGCTCCCTGGACAGGGGCGCGTCGCAGTACTTC.

V usage is TRBV7-3 and J usage is TRBJ2-3; 12 bases are shared with TRBD2. The CDR3 is 14 residues long. Losses at the gene ends were 6 bases for V and 3 bases for J; bases not matched to a gene: 1. CDR1 SGHTA and CDR2 FQGTGA come from the germline V gene. The CDR3 region has the DNA TGTGCCAGCAGTACTAGCGGGGGGACAGATACGCAGTATTTT. Protein: CASSTSGGTDTQYF.

This rearrangement joins TRBV5-6 to TRBJ2-5, with TRBD1 identical over 7 bases. Trimming cost V 1 base and J 2 bases; bases outside gene matches: 2. Germline CDR1 reads SGHDT; CDR2 reads YYEEEE. The CDR3 spans 14 residues. CDR3 nucleotide sequence: TGTGCCAGCAGCTTGACAGGGGCTCAAGAGACCCAGTACTTC. Residues: CASSLTGAQETQYF.